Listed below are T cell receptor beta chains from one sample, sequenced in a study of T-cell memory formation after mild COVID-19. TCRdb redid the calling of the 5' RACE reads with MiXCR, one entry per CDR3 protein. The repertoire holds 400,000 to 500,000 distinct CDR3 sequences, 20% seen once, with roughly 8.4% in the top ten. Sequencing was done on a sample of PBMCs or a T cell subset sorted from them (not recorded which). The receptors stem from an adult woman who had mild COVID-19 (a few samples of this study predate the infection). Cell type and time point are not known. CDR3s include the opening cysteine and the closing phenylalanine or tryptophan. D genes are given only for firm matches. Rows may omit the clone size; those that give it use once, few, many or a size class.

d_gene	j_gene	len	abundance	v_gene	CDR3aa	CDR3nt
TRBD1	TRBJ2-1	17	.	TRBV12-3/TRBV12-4	CASSPRTGTGSINEQFF	TGTGCCAGCAGCCCTCGCACCGGGACAGGGTCAATAAATGAGCAGTTCTTC
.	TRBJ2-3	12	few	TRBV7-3	CASSLSLGTQYF	TGTGCCAGCAGCTTAAGTCTGGGTACGCAGTATTTT
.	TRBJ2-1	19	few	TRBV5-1	CASSFRWVGAGQEENEQFF	TGCGCCAGCAGCTTTAGATGGGTTGGCGCGGGGCAGGAGGAGAATGAGCAGTTCTTC
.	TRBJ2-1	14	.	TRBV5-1	CASSPSRDYNEQFF	TGCGCCAGCAGCCCTAGCAGGGACTACAATGAGCAGTTCTTC
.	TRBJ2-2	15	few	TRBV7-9	CASSSTAPNTGELFF	TGTGCCAGCAGCTCGACAGCTCCGAACACCGGGGAGCTGTTTTTT
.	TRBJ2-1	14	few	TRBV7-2	CASGSGQIYNEQFF	TGTGCCAGCGGGTCGGGCCAGATTTACAATGAGCAGTTCTTC
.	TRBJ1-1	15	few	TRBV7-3	CASSPQGGLVTEAFF	TGTGCCAGCAGCCCCCAGGGAGGCTTGGTCACTGAAGCTTTCTTT
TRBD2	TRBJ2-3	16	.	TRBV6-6	CASSIGVAGVTDTQYF	TGTGCCAGCTCCATTGGGGTAGCGGGGGTCACAGATACGCAGTATTTT
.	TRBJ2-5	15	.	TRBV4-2	CASSQDFWASETQYF	TGTGCCAGCAGCCAAGACTTTTGGGCATCGGAGACCCAGTACTTC
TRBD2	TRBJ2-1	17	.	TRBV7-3	CASSIKTSGSPYNEQFF	TGTGCCAGCAGCATCAAGACTAGCGGGAGTCCCTACAATGAGCAGTTCTTC
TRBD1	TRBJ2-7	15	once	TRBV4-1	CASSSKDRTPYEQYF	TGCGCCAGCAGCTCCAAGGACAGGACCCCCTACGAGCAGTACTTC
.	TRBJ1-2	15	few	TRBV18	CASSHPGSLVGGYTF	TGTGCCAGCTCACACCCGGGCTCCCTCGTAGGGGGCTACACCTTC
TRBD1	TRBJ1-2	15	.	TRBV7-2	CASSLARTGLYGYTF	TGTGCCAGCAGCTTAGCGAGGACAGGACTCTATGGCTACACCTTC
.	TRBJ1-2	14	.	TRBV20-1	CSARDTTGYYGYTF	TGCAGTGCTAGAGACACTACAGGCTACTATGGCTACACCTTC
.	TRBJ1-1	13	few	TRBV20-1	CSALVPQNTEAFF	TGCAGTGCTCTCGTACCCCAGAACACTGAAGCTTTCTTT
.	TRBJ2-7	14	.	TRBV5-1	CASSLEFRSYEQYF	TGCGCCAGCAGCTTGGAGTTTCGCTCCTACGAGCAGTACTTC
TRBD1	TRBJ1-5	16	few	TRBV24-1	CATSDGGRGTNQPQHF	TGTGCCACCAGTGATGGGGGCAGGGGGACCAATCAGCCCCAGCATTTT
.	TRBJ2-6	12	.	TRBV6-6	CAAGLGANVLTF	TGTGCCGCCGGCTTGGGGGCCAACGTCCTGACTTTC